These 5 T cell receptor beta chains were all obtained from the same sample, sequenced in a study of spatial heterogeneity in lung cancer (dated 2019 in TCRdb). Receptor libraries were prepared by 5' RACE. For sequencing, a NextSeq 500 was employed. The raw public reads went through TCRdb reprocessing: fastp at Q25, MiXCR clone calling, in-frame beta chains kept. Records with the same CDR3 protein are collapsed into one entry carrying the most frequent genes and DNA. Recorded for this sample are under 7,000 distinct CDR3 sequences; 7.8% of them occurred a single time. The ten largest clones represent about 18% of the sample. The time point label on this specimen signifies: sample taken at primary tumor resection. The source material was normal lung tissue next to the tumor, sampled at surgery. These receptors came from a female donor with early-stage non-small cell lung cancer.

V is TRBV10-3 and J is TRBJ1-4, with no clear D. The CDR3 is 14 amino acids. V shed 3 bases and J shed 0 bases, with 5 bases lying between them. CDR1 is ENHRY, CDR2 SYGVKD, per germline. The CDR3 reads CAISDSATNEKLFF. CDR3 nucleotide sequence: TGTGCCATCAGTGACAGTGCAACTAATGAAAAACTGTTTTTT.

Judged by abundance, this clonotype is medium-sized. V and J are TRBV7-2 and TRBJ2-5; tentatively, D is TRBD2 (5 bases). CDR1 is SGHTA, CDR2 FQGNSA, per germline. CDR3 length equals 15 residues. Trimming removed 6 bases from V and 4 bases from J, with 18 bases in between. The CDR3 sequence is CASSTFFGVGETQYF. CDR3 bases: TGTGCCAGCAGTACGTTTTTCGGGGTCGGAGAGACCCAGTACTTC.

There are a few counts of this clonotype. The chain is built from TRBV6-5 and TRBJ2-1; tentatively, D is TRBD2 (7 bases). Trimming stripped 6 bases from V and 4 bases from J, with 16 bases between. Germline lookup yields CDR1 MNHEY and CDR2 SVGAGI. The CDR3 length is 15 residues. Here the CDR3 reads CASSRTGGPYNEQFF. The CDR3 nucleotides are TGTGCCAGCAGCCGAACGGGGGGCCCATACAATGAGCAGTTCTTC.

This clonotype is classed as medium-sized. The J gene is TRBJ1-2, the V gene TRBV7-9, with a tentative D call TRBD1 (5 bases). The CDR3 is made up of 12 amino acids. The V gene lost 5 bases and the J gene lost 5 bases, with 9 bases spanning the gap. Looked up from germline, CDR1 is SEHNR and CDR2 is FQNEAQ (reference sequence). CDR3 DNA: TGTGCCAGCAGCCAGACAGATTATGGCTACACCTTC. This translates into CASSQTDYGYTF.

About this clonotype itself: A much larger clone sits a single nucleotide away, making a read error possible. The V gene is TRBV2, the J gene TRBJ1-2, with D perhaps matching TRBD1 (6 bases). This CDR3 comprises 13 residues. Per the germline V gene, CDR1 is SNHLY and CDR2 is FYNNEI. CDR3 in DNA: TGTGCCAGCCGGGAGGGGGGATCCTATGGCTACAACTTC. This codes for CASREGGSYGYNF.